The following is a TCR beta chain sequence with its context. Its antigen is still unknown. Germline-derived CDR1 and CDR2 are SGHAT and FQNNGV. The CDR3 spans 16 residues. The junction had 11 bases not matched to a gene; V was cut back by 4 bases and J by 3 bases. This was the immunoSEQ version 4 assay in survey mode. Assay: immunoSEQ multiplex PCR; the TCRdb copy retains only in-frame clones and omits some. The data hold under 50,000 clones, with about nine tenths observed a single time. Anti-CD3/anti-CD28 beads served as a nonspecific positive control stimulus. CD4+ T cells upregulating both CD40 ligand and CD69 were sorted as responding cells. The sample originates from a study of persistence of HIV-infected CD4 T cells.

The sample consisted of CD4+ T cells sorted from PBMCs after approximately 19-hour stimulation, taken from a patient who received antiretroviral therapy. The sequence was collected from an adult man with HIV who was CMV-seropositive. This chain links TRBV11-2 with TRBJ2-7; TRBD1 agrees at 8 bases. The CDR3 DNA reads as TGTGCCAGCAGCTCCAGGACAGGGAGTACGGTCTACGAGCAGTACTTC. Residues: CASSSRTGSTVYEQYF.